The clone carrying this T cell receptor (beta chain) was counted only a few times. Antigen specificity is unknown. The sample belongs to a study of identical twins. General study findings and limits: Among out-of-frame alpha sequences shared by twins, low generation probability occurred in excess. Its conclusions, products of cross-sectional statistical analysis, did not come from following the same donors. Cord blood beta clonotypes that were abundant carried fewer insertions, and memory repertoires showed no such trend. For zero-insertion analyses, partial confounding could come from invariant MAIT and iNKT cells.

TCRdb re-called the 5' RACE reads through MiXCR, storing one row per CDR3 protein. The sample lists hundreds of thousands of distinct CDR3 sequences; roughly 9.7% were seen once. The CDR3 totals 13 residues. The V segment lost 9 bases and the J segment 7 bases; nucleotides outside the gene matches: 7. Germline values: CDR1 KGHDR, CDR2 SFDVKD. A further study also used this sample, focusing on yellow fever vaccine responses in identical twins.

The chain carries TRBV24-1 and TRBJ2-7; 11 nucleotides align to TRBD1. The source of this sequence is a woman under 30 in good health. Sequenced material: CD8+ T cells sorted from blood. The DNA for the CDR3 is TGTGCCACCGCCGGGACAGGGGGTTATGAGCAGTACTTC. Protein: CATAGTGGYEQYF.